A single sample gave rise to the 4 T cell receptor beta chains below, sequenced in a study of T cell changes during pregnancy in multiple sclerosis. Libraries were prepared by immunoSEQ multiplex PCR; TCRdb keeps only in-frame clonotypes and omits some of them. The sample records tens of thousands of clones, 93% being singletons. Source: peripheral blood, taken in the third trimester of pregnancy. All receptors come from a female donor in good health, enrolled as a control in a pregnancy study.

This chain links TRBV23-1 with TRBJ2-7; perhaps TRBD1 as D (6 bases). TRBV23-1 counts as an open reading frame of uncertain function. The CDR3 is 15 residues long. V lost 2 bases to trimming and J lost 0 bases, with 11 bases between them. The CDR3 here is CASSQPTGISYEQYF. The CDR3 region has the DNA TGCGCCAGCAGTCAACCCACAGGGATCTCCTACGAGCAGTACTTC.

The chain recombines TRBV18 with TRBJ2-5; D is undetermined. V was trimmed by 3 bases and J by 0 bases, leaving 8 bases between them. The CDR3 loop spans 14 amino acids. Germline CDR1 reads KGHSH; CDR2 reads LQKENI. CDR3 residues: CASSPQAYQETQYF. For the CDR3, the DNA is TGTGCCAGCTCACCGCAGGCATACCAAGAGACCCAGTACTTC.

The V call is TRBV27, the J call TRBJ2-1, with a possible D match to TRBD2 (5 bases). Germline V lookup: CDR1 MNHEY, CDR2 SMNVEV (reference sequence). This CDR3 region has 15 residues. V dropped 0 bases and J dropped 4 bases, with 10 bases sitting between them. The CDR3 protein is CASSLSGMDYNEQFF. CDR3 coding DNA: TGTGCCAGCAGTTTATCCGGGATGGATTACAATGAGCAGTTCTTC.

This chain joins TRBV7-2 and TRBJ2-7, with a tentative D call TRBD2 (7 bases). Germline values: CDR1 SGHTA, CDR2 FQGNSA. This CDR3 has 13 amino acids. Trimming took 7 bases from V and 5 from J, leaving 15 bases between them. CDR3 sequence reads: CASTPRGGHEQYF. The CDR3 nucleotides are TGTGCCAGCACCCCGAGGGGGGGCCACGAGCAGTACTTC.